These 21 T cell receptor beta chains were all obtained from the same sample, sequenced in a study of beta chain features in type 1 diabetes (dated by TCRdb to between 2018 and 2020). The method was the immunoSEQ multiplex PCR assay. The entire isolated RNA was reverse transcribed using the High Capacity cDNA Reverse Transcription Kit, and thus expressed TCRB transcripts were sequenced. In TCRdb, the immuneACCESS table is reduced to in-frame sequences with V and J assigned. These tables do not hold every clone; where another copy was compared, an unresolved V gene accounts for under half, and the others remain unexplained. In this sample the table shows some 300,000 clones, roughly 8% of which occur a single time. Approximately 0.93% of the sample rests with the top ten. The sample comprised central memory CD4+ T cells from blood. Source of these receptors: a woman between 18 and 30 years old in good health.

The DNA of the CDR3 is TGTGCCAGCTCACAAACGACAGGGGGTGATGAGCAGTTCTTC. Translated, it gives CASSQTTGGDEQFF. V gene TRBV18 combines with J gene TRBJ2-1, with TRBD1 matching 9 bases. This CDR3 is built from 14 residues. The germline V gene encodes CDR1 KGHSH and CDR2 LQKENI. V shed 4 bases and J 8 bases; nucleotides not matched to a gene: 6.

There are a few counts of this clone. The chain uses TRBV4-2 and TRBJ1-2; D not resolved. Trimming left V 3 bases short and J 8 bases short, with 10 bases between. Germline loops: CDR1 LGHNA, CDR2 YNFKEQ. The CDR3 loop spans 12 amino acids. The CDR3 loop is CASSHPAWGYTF. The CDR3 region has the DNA TGTGCCAGCAGCCACCCCGCCTGGGGCTACACCTTC.

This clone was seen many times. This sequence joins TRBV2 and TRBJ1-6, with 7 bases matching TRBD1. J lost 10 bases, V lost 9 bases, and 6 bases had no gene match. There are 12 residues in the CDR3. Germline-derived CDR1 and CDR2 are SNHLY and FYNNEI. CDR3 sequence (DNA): TGTGCCAGACGACAGGGCAAATCACCCCTCCACTTT. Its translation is CARRQGKSPLHF.

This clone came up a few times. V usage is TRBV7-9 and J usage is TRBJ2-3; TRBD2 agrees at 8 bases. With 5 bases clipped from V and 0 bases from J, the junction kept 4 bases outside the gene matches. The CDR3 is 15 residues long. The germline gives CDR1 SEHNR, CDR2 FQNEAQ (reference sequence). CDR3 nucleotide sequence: TGTGCCAGCAGCCGTTCTAGCGGGAGCACAGATACGCAGTATTTT. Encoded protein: CASSRSSGSTDTQYF. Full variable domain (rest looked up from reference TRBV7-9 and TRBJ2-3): DTGVSQNPRHKITKRGQNVTFRCDPISEHNRLYWYRQTLGQGPEFLTYFQNEAQLEKSRLLSDRFSAERPKGSFSTLEIQRTEQGDSAMYLCASSRSSGSTDTQYFGPGTRLTVL.

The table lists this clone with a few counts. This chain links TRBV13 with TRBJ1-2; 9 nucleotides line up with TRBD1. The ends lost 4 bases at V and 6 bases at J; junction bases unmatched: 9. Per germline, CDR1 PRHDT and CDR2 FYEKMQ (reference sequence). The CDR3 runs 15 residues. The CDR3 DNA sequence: TGTGCCAGCAGCTACCGGGACAGGGAGTGGAATGGCTACACCTTC. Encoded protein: CASSYRDREWNGYTF.

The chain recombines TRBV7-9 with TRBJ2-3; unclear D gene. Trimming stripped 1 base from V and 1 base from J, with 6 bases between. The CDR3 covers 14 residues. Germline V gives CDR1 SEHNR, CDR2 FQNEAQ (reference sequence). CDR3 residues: CASSLVARTDTQYF. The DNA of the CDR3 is TGTGCCAGCAGCTTAGTCGCGCGCACAGATACGCAGTATTTT.

CDR3: CASSLDRTHRGGYTF. As DNA, the CDR3 is TGTGCCAGCAGCCTTGACAGGACCCATAGAGGTGGCTACACCTTC. The V and J genes are TRBV9 and TRBJ1-2; possible D gene TRBD1, 6 bases. This CDR3 spans 15 amino acids. V lost 4 bases to trimming and J lost 7 bases, with 20 bases between them. Germline V gives CDR1 SGDLS, CDR2 YYNGEE. Looking up the rest from reference TRBV9 and TRBJ1-2 gives the full variable domain: DSGVTQTPKHLITATGQRVTLRCSPRSGDLSVYWYQQSLDQGLQFLIQYYNGEERAKGNILERFSAQQFPDLHSELNLSSLELGDSALYFCASSLDRTHRGGYTFGSGTRLTVV.

CDR3 loop: CASRTVRQNYGYTF. CDR3 nucleotide sequence: TGTGCCAGCCGGACAGTTCGCCAGAACTATGGCTACACCTTC. The chain combines TRBV6-6 with TRBJ1-2; weak D call: TRBD1 (6 bases). The CDR3 covers 14 residues. Trimming pared 8 bases from V and 2 bases from J, leaving 15 bases between. Germline values: CDR1 MNHNY, CDR2 SVGAGI (reference sequence).

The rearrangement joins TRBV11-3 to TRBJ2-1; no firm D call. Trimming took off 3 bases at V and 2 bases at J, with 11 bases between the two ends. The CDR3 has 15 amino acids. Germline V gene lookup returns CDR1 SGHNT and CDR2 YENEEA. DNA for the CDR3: TGTGCCAGCAGCTTTCTCGGGTTCGCCTACAATGAGCAGTTCTTC. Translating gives CASSFLGFAYNEQFF.

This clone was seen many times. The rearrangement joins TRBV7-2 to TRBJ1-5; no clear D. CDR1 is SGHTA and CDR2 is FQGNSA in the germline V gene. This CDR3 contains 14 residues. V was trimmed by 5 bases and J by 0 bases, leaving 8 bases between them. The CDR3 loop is CASSVGNSNQPQHF. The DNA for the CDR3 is TGTGCCAGCAGCGTCGGAAATAGCAATCAGCCCCAGCATTTT.

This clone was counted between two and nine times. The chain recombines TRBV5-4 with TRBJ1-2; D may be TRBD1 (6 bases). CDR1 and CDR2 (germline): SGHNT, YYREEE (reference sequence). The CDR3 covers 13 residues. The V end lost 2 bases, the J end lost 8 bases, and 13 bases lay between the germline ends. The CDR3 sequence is CASSLSGGRGYTF. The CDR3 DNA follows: TGTGCCAGCAGCTTAAGCGGGGGCCGGGGCTACACCTTC.

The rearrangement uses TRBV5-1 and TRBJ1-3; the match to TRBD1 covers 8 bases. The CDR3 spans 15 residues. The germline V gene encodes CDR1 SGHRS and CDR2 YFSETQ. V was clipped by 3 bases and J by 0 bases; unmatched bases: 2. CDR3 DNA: TGCGCCAGCAGCTGGACAGGGTCCTCTGGAAACACCATATATTTT. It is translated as CASSWTGSSGNTIYF.

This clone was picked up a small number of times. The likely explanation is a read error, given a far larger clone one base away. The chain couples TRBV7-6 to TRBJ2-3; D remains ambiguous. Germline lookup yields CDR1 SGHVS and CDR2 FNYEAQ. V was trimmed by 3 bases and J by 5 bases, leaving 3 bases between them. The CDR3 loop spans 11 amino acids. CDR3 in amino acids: CASSFKDTQYF. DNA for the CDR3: TGTGCCAGCAGCTTCAAAGATACGCAGTATTTT.

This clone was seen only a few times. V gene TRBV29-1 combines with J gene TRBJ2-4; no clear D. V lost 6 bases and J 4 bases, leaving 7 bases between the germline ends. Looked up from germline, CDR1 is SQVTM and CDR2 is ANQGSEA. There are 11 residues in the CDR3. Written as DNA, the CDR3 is TGCAGCGTCGAAAAGAAAAACATTCAGTACTTC. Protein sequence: CSVEKKNIQYF.

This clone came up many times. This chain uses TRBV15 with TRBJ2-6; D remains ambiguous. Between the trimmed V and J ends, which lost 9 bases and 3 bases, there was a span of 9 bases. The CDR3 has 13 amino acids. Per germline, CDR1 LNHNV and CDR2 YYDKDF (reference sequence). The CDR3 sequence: CATSPSGANVLTF. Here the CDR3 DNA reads TGTGCCACAAGCCCGAGTGGGGCCAACGTCCTGACTTTC.

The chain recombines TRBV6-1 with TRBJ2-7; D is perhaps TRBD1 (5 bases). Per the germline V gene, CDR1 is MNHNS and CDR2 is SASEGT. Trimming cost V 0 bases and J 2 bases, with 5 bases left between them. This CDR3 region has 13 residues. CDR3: CASSEARAYEQYV. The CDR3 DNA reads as TGTGCCAGCAGTGAAGCCAGGGCCTACGAGCAGTACGTC.

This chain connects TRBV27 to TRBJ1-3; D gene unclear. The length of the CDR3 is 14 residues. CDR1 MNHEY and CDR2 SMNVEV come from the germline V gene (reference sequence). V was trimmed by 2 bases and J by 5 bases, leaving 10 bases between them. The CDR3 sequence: CASSLNGLRNTIYF. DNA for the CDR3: TGTGCCAGCAGTTTAAACGGGCTGAGAAACACCATATATTTT.

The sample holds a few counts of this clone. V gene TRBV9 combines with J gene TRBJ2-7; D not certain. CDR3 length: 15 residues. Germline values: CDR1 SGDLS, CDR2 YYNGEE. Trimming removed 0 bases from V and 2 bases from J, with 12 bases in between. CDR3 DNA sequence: TGTGCCAGCAGCGTAGGTGATGAGCCGACCTACGAGCAGTACTTC. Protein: CASSVGDEPTYEQYF.

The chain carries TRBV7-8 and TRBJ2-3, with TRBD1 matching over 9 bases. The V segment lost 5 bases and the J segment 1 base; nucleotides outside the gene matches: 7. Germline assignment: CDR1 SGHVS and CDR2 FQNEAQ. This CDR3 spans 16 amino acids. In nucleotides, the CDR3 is TGTGCCAGCAGCGGCGACAGGGGGAGAGGCACAGATACGCAGTATTTT. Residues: CASSGDRGRGTDTQYF.

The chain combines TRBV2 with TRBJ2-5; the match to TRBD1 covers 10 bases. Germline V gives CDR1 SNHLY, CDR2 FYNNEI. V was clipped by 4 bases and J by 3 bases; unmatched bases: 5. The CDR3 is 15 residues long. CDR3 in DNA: TGTGCCAGCAGTGGAGTTGGGACAGGGGAAGAGACCCAGTACTTC. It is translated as CASSGVGTGEETQYF.

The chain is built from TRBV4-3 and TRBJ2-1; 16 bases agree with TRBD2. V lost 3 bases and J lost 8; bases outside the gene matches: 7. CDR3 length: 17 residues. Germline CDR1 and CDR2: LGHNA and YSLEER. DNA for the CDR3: TGCGCCAGCAGCCAGGGGGGGACTAGCGGGAGGGCCCATGAGCAGTTCTTC. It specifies CASSQGGTSGRAHEQFF.